These 20 T cell receptor beta chains were all obtained from the same sample, sequenced in a study of T cells after yellow fever vaccination. TCRdb passed the 5' RACE reads through MiXCR, listing each CDR3 protein once. The sample yields just over 250,000 distinct CDR3 sequences, around 4.9% seen once. The specimen comprised CD4+ T cells sorted from PBMCs, sampled on the day of the yellow fever booster vaccination. Every receptor here comes from a man aged 18 to 30 who received the YFV17D yellow fever vaccine.

This clonotype was picked up a small number of times. The CDR3 DNA reads TGCGCCAGCAGCTTACTCCCCTCCTACAATGAGCAGTTCTTC. This codes for CASSLLPSYNEQFF. The gene calls are TRBV5-1 and TRBJ2-1; D is ambiguous. Trimming took 2 bases from V and 0 from J, leaving 6 bases between them. Per germline, CDR1 SGHRS and CDR2 YFSETQ. The CDR3 contains 14 residues.

V gene TRBV19 combines with J gene TRBJ1-2; D not resolved. Germline CDR1 LNHDA, CDR2 SQIVND (reference sequence). Between the trimmed V and J ends, which lost 4 bases and 3 bases, there was a span of 9 bases. There are 13 residues in the CDR3. Here the CDR3 DNA reads TGTGCCAGTAGTAGGGCAGGACACTATGGCTACACCTTC. This translates into CASSRAGHYGYTF. Based on the CDR3 plus reference TRBV19 and TRBJ1-2, the full variable domain is DGGITQSPKYLFRKEGQNVTLSCEQNLNHDAMYWYRQDPGQGLRLIYYSQIVNDFQKGDIAEGYSVSREKKESFPLTVTSAQKNPTAFYLCASSRAGHYGYTFGSGTRLTVV.

On this clonotype itself: One end of the junction does not line up with germline, which may come from a read error. The chain couples TRBV6-1 to TRBJ1-2; TRBD1 matches at 10 bases. Germline lookup yields CDR1 MNHNS and CDR2 SASEGT. This CDR3 contains 15 residues. CDR3 sequence: CASRVDRGRLYGNTF. CDR3 coding DNA: TGTGCCAGCAGGGTAGACAGGGGGCGCTTGTATGGCAACACCTTC.

There are a few counts of this clonotype. The chain links TRBV7-2 to TRBJ2-5; tentatively, D is TRBD1 (5 bases). The CDR3 runs 13 residues. Between the trimmed V and J ends, which lost 3 bases and 7 bases, there was a span of 12 bases. In germline, CDR1 is SGHTA, CDR2 FQGNSA. CDR3 sequence (DNA): TGTGCCAGCAGCTTTTGGGAAGGGGCGACCCAGTACTTC. This gives the protein CASSFWEGATQYF.

This chain uses TRBV28 with TRBJ2-1; D perhaps matches TRBD2 (5 bases). Germline V gene sequence: CDR1 MDHEN, CDR2 SYDVKM. This CDR3 has 15 residues. V was clipped by 6 bases and J by 6 bases, with 18 bases between them. CDR3 in amino acids: CASSPRRRRGNEQFF. The DNA of the CDR3 is TGTGCCAGCAGCCCCCGGAGACGTCGGGGCAATGAGCAGTTCTTC.

This clonotype was counted a few times. The gene calls are TRBV6-2 or TRBV6-3 and TRBJ2-7; maybe TRBD1 (6 bases). The V gene lost 6 bases and the J gene lost 2 bases, with 17 bases spanning the gap. Germline V gene lookup returns CDR1 MNHEY and CDR2 SVGEGT. CDR3 length equals 15 residues. CDR3 coding DNA: TGTGCCAGCAGCCGGGTGACAGGAGGACCCTACGAGCAGTACTTC. Protein: CASSRVTGGPYEQYF.

The chain couples TRBV20-1 to TRBJ1-2; unclear D gene. CDR1 is DFQATT, CDR2 SNEGSKA, per germline (reference sequence). The CDR3 spans 10 residues. V shed 4 bases and J shed 9 bases, with 9 bases lying between them. The CDR3 is CSATAISYTF. CDR3 bases: TGCAGTGCTACGGCCATAAGCTACACCTTC.

V is TRBV5-8 and J is TRBJ2-7; no firm D call. The CDR3 is made up of 14 amino acids. Germline-derived CDR1 and CDR2 are SGHTS and YDEGEE. V was shortened by 0 bases and J by 5 bases, with 12 bases between the two germline ends. CDR3 sequence reads: CASSLDLRAHEQYF. CDR3 nucleotides: TGTGCCAGCAGCTTGGATCTAAGGGCGCACGAGCAGTACTTC.

The chain combines TRBV7-3 with TRBJ1-1, with TRBD1 identical over 10 bases. The CDR3 loop spans 16 amino acids. J lost 0 bases, V lost 5 bases, and 6 bases had no gene match. Germline V gene sequence: CDR1 SGHTA, CDR2 FQGTGA. CDR3 sequence reads: CASSPDRGHMNTEAFF. The CDR3 DNA reads TGTGCCAGCAGCCCCGACAGGGGGCATATGAACACTGAAGCTTTCTTT.

The DNA for the CDR3 is TGTGCCACCAGTGATCGTGGGCGGGGGGGCGGAAATGAGCAGTTCTTC. This codes for CATSDRGRGGGNEQFF. The chain couples TRBV24-1 to TRBJ2-1; 9 nucleotides match TRBD2. Germline-derived CDR1 and CDR2 are KGHDR and SFDVKD. V was clipped by 3 bases and J by 7 bases; unmatched bases: 9. There are 16 residues in the CDR3.

This clonotype was seen a handful of times. V usage is TRBV7-9 and J usage is TRBJ2-5; TRBD1 matches at 7 bases. V shed 3 bases and J 2 bases; nucleotides not matched to a gene: 9. In germline, CDR1 is SEHNR, CDR2 FQNEAQ (reference sequence). The CDR3 length is 16 residues. CDR3 DNA sequence: TGTGCCAGCAGCTTTCGACAGGGTTCGGCTCAAGAGACCCAGTACTTC. This codes for CASSFRQGSAQETQYF.

This rearrangement joins TRBV16 to TRBJ1-2, with D possibly TRBD1 on 5 matching bases. Germline CDR1 is KGHSY and CDR2 is FQNENV. The CDR3 is made up of 13 amino acids. The V gene lost 2 bases and the J gene lost 8 bases, with 12 bases spanning the gap. The CDR3 region is CASSQREGQGYTF. CDR3 sequence (DNA): TGTGCCAGCAGCCAAAGGGAGGGGCAAGGCTACACCTTC.

In this sample, this clonotype turned up many times. The chain joins TRBV18 to TRBJ2-3; D uncertain. Per germline, CDR1 KGHSH and CDR2 LQKENI. This CDR3 has 12 residues. Trimming removed 6 bases from V and 6 bases from J, with 10 bases in between. CDR3 in amino acids: CASSPLGDTQYF. CDR3 bases: TGTGCCAGCTCGCCTCTTGGGGATACGCAGTATTTT.

This clonotype was picked up many times. The chain couples TRBV7-7 to TRBJ2-3; 12 bases line up with TRBD1. The CDR3 sequence is 15 residues long. V gave up 1 base and J gave up 7 bases; unmatched junction bases: 3. CDR1 is SSHAT and CDR2 is FNYEAQ in the germline V gene (reference sequence). The CDR3 loop is CASSLEGTGGHTQYF. The DNA of the CDR3 is TGTGCCAGCAGCTTAGAAGGGACAGGGGGCCATACGCAGTATTTT.

This clonotype was counted many times. The CDR3 nucleotides read TGTGCCATCAGTCCGAGGGGGGAGTATAATTCACCCCTCCACTTT. As protein: CAISPRGEYNSPLHF. This chain links TRBV10-3 with TRBJ1-6, with D maybe TRBD1 (6 bases). There are 15 residues in the CDR3. Trimming took 5 bases from V and 4 from J, leaving 12 bases between them. The germline V gene has CDR1 ENHRY and CDR2 SYGVKD.

This clonotype showed up just a few times. The chain is built from TRBV28 and TRBJ1-2; no reliable D call. Germline V gene data show CDR1 as MDHEN and CDR2 as SYDVKM. There are 14 residues in the CDR3. Trimming cost V 1 base and J 7 bases, with 13 bases left between them. The CDR3 DNA sequence: TGTGCCAGCAGTTTATTTGGGTTTACGTCTGGCTACACCTTC. It encodes CASSLFGFTSGYTF.

This clonotype was found many times. The rearrangement links TRBV6-5 to TRBJ2-7; 8 bases fit TRBD2. Germline V gives CDR1 MNHEY, CDR2 SVGAGI. CDR3 length: 13 amino acids. CDR3 in DNA: TGTGCCAGCAGTCTAAAAGCGGGGGACCGAATAATCGTC. Amino acid sequence: CASSLKAGDRIIV.

This clonotype was seen repeatedly, ten times or more. The chain is built from TRBV5-1 and TRBJ2-5; either TRBD1 or TRBD2 may supply D (5 bases each). V dropped 4 bases and J dropped 5 bases, with 18 bases sitting between them. The CDR3 length is 15 residues. The germline CDR1 and CDR2 sequences are SGHRS and YFSETQ. The CDR3 DNA is TGCGCCAGCAGCCCCGGGACCAAGCTAAAGGAGACCCAGTACTTC. Translating gives CASSPGTKLKETQYF.

This chain connects TRBV7-3 to TRBJ2-3, with TRBD2 matching over 7 bases. The CDR3 covers 15 residues. With 3 bases clipped from V and 2 bases from J, the junction kept 5 bases outside the gene matches. The germline V gene encodes CDR1 SGHTA and CDR2 FQGTGA. The CDR3: CASSFLGGDTDTQYF. The DNA of the CDR3 is TGTGCCAGCAGCTTCCTGGGGGGGGACACAGATACGCAGTATTTT.

In its sample, this clonotype was seen a few times. The V gene is TRBV20-1, the J gene TRBJ1-2; TRBD1 matches 9 bases. V gave up 6 bases and J gave up 5 bases; unmatched junction bases: 10. CDR3 length equals 14 residues. Germline lookup yields CDR1 DFQATT and CDR2 SNEGSKA (reference sequence). The CDR3 DNA is TGCAGTGCCGCCGGGGACAGGGAAAAATATGGCTACACCTTC. Amino acid sequence: CSAAGDREKYGYTF.